Shown below are 18 T cell receptor beta chains from a single sample sequenced in a study of glioma-infiltrating T cells after dendritic cell vaccination. Noted time point: after dendritic cell vaccination, including at tumor progression/relapse. This table comes from immunoSEQ multiplex PCR, and its TCRdb copy is limited to in-frame clones, with some not included. The sample has fewer than 90,000 clones, 75% to 90% seen once. The sequencing used blood, collected after dendritic cell vaccination. The receptors originated from a human donor with glioblastoma.

The CDR3 bases are TGTGCTAGTGGTTTGGTACCCCTGGCACAGGGTTCACCCCTCCACTTT. It encodes CASGLVPLAQGSPLHF. The rearrangement joins TRBV12-5 to TRBJ1-6; tentative D call: TRBD1 (6 bases). The CDR3 loop spans 16 amino acids. Trimming cost V 0 bases and J 9 bases, with 15 bases left between them. Germline-derived CDR1 and CDR2 are LGHNT and FRNRAP.

This chain links TRBV6-1 with TRBJ1-2, with 8 bases that match TRBD1. Germline CDR1 and CDR2: MNHNS and SASEGT. J lost 4 bases, V lost 1 base, and 5 bases had no gene match. This CDR3 has 15 residues. CDR3 in DNA: TGTGCCAGCAGTGAAGAGGGGACAGGATCCTATGGCTACACCTTC. This sequence encodes CASSEEGTGSYGYTF.

The gene calls are TRBV6-6 and TRBJ2-3; D not resolved. The germline V and J ends were trimmed by 2 bases and 0 bases, with 9 bases remaining between them. Germline values: CDR1 MNHNY, CDR2 SVGAGI (reference sequence). The CDR3 extends over 15 amino acids. CDR3 bases: TGTGCCAGCAGTTACGCGCTGCAAAGCACAGATACGCAGTATTTT. Protein sequence: CASSYALQSTDTQYF.

This clone was seen only once. V and J are TRBV5-1 and TRBJ2-5, with 7 bases lining up with TRBD2. With V trimmed by 7 bases and J by 4 bases, 10 bases remained unmatched. The CDR3 runs 14 residues. CDR1 SGHRS and CDR2 YFSETQ come from the germline V gene. CDR3 in amino acids: CASSRTGGGETQYF. CDR3 bases: TGCGCCAGCTCCCGTACGGGAGGCGGAGAGACCCAGTACTTC.

The chain joins TRBV15 to TRBJ1-3; unclear D gene. V lost 5 bases to trimming and J lost 2 bases, with 10 bases between them. The CDR3 length is 14 residues. Germline CDR1 LNHNV, CDR2 YYDKDF (reference sequence). This chain's CDR3 is CATSEGGPGNTIYF. The CDR3 DNA reads TGTGCCACCAGCGAGGGAGGGCCTGGAAACACCATATATTTT.

This clone has just one count. V gene TRBV11-3 combines with J gene TRBJ2-7; unclear D gene. The V end lost 5 bases, the J end lost 3 bases, and 11 bases lay between the germline ends. The CDR3 loop spans 13 amino acids. The V gene's germline CDR1 is SGHNT and CDR2 YENEEA. For the CDR3, the DNA is TGTGCCAGCAGCCTGACATCCTACTACGAGCAGTACTTC. Encoded protein: CASSLTSYYEQYF.

The rearrangement joins TRBV19 to TRBJ1-3, with D possibly TRBD1 on 5 matching bases. The length of the CDR3 is 15 residues. Germline V gene lookup returns CDR1 LNHDA and CDR2 SQIVND (reference sequence). V was pared by 3 bases and J by 1 base, with 10 bases between. The CDR3 DNA sequence: TGTGCCAGTAGTATTGCGGGGGAATCTGGAAACACCATATATTTT. Amino acid sequence: CASSIAGESGNTIYF. Using reference TRBV19 and TRBJ1-3 for the parts outside the CDR3, the full variable domain is DGGITQSPKYLFRKEGQNVTLSCEQNLNHDAMYWYRQDPGQGLRLIYYSQIVNDFQKGDIAEGYSVSREKKESFPLTVTSAQKNPTAFYLCASSIAGESGNTIYFGEGSWLTVV.

J is TRBJ1-4 and V is TRBV4-3; tentative D call: TRBD1 (5 bases). Trimming took off 4 bases at V and 3 bases at J, with 15 bases between the two ends. Germline V gene lookup returns CDR1 LGHNA and CDR2 YSLEER. The CDR3 contains 16 residues. The CDR3, as DNA: TGCGCCAGCAGCCTGTCGGGGGGACTAGCTAATGAAAAACTGTTTTTT. The encoded protein is CASSLSGGLANEKLFF.

The V and J genes are TRBV15 and TRBJ2-6, with 9 bases fitting TRBD1. From germline, CDR1 is LNHNV and CDR2 YYDKDF (reference sequence). J was trimmed by 3 bases and V by 0 bases; bases with no gene match: 12. The CDR3 sequence is 20 residues long. The CDR3 DNA sequence: TGTGCCACCAGCAGAGATCTCACTTCGACAGGGGGAGGTGGGGCCAACGTCCTGACTTTC. Its protein product is CATSRDLTSTGGGGANVLTF.

The chain uses TRBV7-6 and TRBJ2-2; D may be TRBD2 (5 bases). Germline assignment: CDR1 SGHVS and CDR2 FNYEAQ. The CDR3 runs to 14 residues. With 5 bases removed from V and 3 bases from J, the gap between germline ends came to 10 bases. The CDR3 loop reads CASSKTDYTGELFF. The DNA for the CDR3 is TGTGCCAGCAGCAAAACGGACTACACCGGGGAGCTGTTTTTT.

The chain couples TRBV6-5 to TRBJ2-7; 12 bases line up with TRBD1. Germline CDR1 reads MNHEY; CDR2 reads SVGAGI. The CDR3 is 15 residues long. V lost 2 bases and J lost 8; bases outside the gene matches: 7. In DNA form, the CDR3 reads TGTGCCAGCAGTTACGGCCCGGGACAGGGGGCAAAGCAGTACTTC. This sequence encodes CASSYGPGQGAKQYF.

This chain connects TRBV7-6 to TRBJ2-5, with D unresolved. V was cut by 1 base and J by 5 bases, with 5 bases left in between. Germline assignment: CDR1 SGHVS and CDR2 FNYEAQ. The CDR3 is 12 residues long. CDR3 sequence: CASSLGRETQYF. CDR3 nucleotides: TGTGCCAGCAGCTTAGGTCGGGAGACCCAGTACTTC.

The CDR3 DNA reads as TGCGCCAGCAGCCCCGGGGACAGGCAGGAGCAGTTCTTC. Its protein product is CASSPGDRQEQFF. The V and J genes are TRBV4-1 and TRBJ2-1, with TRBD1 identical over 8 bases. CDR1 MGHRA and CDR2 YSYEKL come from the germline V gene. Trimming took 4 bases from V and 10 from J; bases not matched to a gene: 6. This CDR3 comprises 13 residues.

The CDR3 here is CASSTDYSTDTQYF. CDR3 nucleotide sequence: TGTGCCAGCAGCACGGACTACAGCACAGATACGCAGTATTTT. This chain links TRBV7-3 with TRBJ2-3, with a tentative D call TRBD2 (6 bases). Germline CDR1 is SGHTA and CDR2 is FQGTGA. Trimming shortened V by 5 bases and J by 0 bases, and 9 bases separated the two germline ends. This CDR3 is 14 amino acids long. The whole variable domain, filled in from reference TRBV7-3 and TRBJ2-3, reads GAGVSQTPSNKVTEKGKYVELRCDPISGHTALYWYRQSLGQGPEFLIYFQGTGAADDSGLPNDRFFAVRPEGSVSTLKIQRTERGDSAVYLCASSTDYSTDTQYFGPGTRLTVL.

The genes are TRBV2 and TRBJ1-5; D not certain. Between the trimmed V and J ends, which lost 3 bases and 0 bases, there was a span of 3 bases. This CDR3 is built from 13 residues. CDR1 and CDR2 from the germline V gene are SNHLY and FYNNEI. CDR3 coding DNA: TGTGCCAGCAGTGAGTATAGCAATCAGCCCCAGCATTTT. Amino acids: CASSEYSNQPQHF.

The chain has TRBV10-1 and TRBJ1-2; maybe TRBD1 (5 bases). Looked up from germline, CDR1 is WNHNN and CDR2 is SYGVQD (reference sequence). This CDR3 spans 14 amino acids. Trimming shortened V by 6 bases and J by 7 bases, and 18 bases separated the two germline ends. CDR3 in DNA: TGCGCCAGCAGAGACCCTCGAAGGGGTGCTGGCTACACCTTC. Protein product: CASRDPRRGAGYTF.

This clone occurred a few times. The genes are TRBV5-8 and TRBJ1-6; 9 bases line up with TRBD1. Losses at the gene ends were 4 bases for V and 4 bases for J; bases not matched to a gene: 0. This CDR3 region has 14 residues. CDR1 is SGHTS, CDR2 YDEGEE, per germline. The CDR3 DNA reads TGTGCCAGCAGCGGGACAGGGTATAATTCACCCCTCCACTTT. This sequence encodes CASSGTGYNSPLHF.

This chain uses TRBV18 with TRBJ1-1; D is uncertain. Germline CDR1 reads KGHSH; CDR2 reads LQKENI. The CDR3 runs to 15 residues. Trimming removed 3 bases from V and 4 bases from J, with 15 bases in between. CDR3 sequence (DNA): TGTGCCAGCTCACCGACTGCGGATGGACTCACTGAAGCTTTCTTT. Its protein is CASSPTADGLTEAFF. The full variable domain, completed using reference TRBV18 and TRBJ1-1, is NAGVMQNPRHLVRRRGQEARLRCSPMKGHSHVYWYRQLPEEGLKFMVYLQKENIIDESGMPKERFSAEFPKEGPSILRIQQVVRGDSAAYFCASSPTADGLTEAFFGQGTRLTVV.